This TCR beta chain comes out of a study of cytomegalovirus exposure and HLA in healthy donors. Study results and limitations: Highly shared sequence variants in one cluster were likely a sequencing artifact. It was taken for granted in presence/absence analyses that sequencing depth across donors was roughly uniform. It was confirmed in vitro that a few of the CMV-associated chains were specific for CMV antigens.

Donors consisted of healthy bone marrow donors. The CDR3 is made up of 14 amino acids. Trimming removed 6 bases from V and 4 bases from J, with 12 bases in between. Per germline, CDR1 SGHTA and CDR2 FQGNSA. The PCR employed 60 Vbeta primers together with 13 Jbeta primers. Measured with immunoSEQ multiplex PCR; TCRdb has only the in-frame clones, and not every one. Found here are over 150,000 clones, 70% to 85% of them singletons; the top ten hold 3.7%. Comment on this clone: Its matching antigen is unknown.

The sequence was collected from a woman aged 55-69 years in good health and CMV-seropositive. The J gene is TRBJ2-2, the V gene TRBV7-2; weak D call: TRBD1 (6 bases). The source material was PBMCs. CDR3 nucleotide sequence: TGTGCCAGCAGGCAGGGGCTAGGCACCGGGGAGCTGTTTTTT. Translation: CASRQGLGTGELFF.